Described below is a single T cell receptor beta chain sequence and its context. Antigen unknown. Amplification used 60 Vbeta primers and 13 Jbeta primers. Sequencing used immunoSEQ multiplex PCR; TCRdb keeps in-frame clones, though not all of them. Here the sample spans 200,000 to 250,000 clones, roughly 83% being singletons. This sample is part of a study of cytomegalovirus exposure and HLA in healthy donors. Study results and limitations: For TCR beta chains, V- and J-gene trimming was later linked to a missense DCLRE1C variant. Later on, analysis showed that most CMV-associated TCR beta chains appeared to be HLA-restricted. Most of the TCR beta V segments (in an earlier analysis) were productive either about 90% or about 30% of the time.

The CDR3 runs to 15 residues. Germline loops: CDR1 GTSNPN, CDR2 SVGIG (reference sequence). The V gene end was trimmed by 2 bases and the J gene end by 4 bases; junction bases not matched to a gene: 7. Nominally healthy donors provided the samples, though records likely missed some immune exposures. Sequencing was done on a sample of PBMCs. The TCR was taken from a girl aged 10-17 years in good health and CMV-seronegative. The rearrangement links TRBV30 to TRBJ1-3; 8 bases are a match to TRBD1. The CDR3 nucleotides are TGTGCCTGGAGTATTGACAGGGGATCGGGAAACACCATATATTTT. Its protein is CAWSIDRGSGNTIYF. The full variable domain, in which reference TRBV30 and TRBJ1-3 provide the parts outside the CDR3, is SQTIHQWPATLVQPVGSPLSLECTVEGTSNPNLYWYRQAAGRGLQLLFYSVGIGQISSEVPQNLSASRPQDRQFILSSKKLLLSDSGFYLCAWSIDRGSGNTIYFGEGSWLTVV.